This T cell receptor (beta chain) is from a study of cytomegalovirus exposure and HLA in healthy donors. Regarding the study as a whole: Later on, a genetic analysis was performed. It linked a missense variant in DCLRE1C with V- and J-gene trimming of TCR beta. As was reported, the HLA-A and HLA-B alleles of most subjects were accurately predicted from TCR beta sequences. In a later analysis, DRB1 alleles had the most associated TCRs; HLA-C alleles the fewest.

Germline lookup yields CDR1 MDHEN and CDR2 SYDVKM. The V segment lost 2 bases and the J segment 7 bases; nucleotides outside the gene matches: 6. This CDR3 comprises 15 residues. As for this clone: Its target is unknown.

Primers for the PCR totalled 60 Vbeta and 13 Jbeta. TCRdb's table, derived via immunoSEQ multiplex PCR, lists solely in-frame clones and lacks some. Among about 170,000 clones listed, roughly 79% were seen once. The chain has TRBV28 and TRBJ1-5, with 9 bases matching TRBD1. The receptor was derived from a woman aged 25 to 39 in good health and CMV-seropositive. The sample comprised PBMCs. CDR3 sequence: CASSLLDRGDQPQHF. CDR3 bases: TGTGCCAGCAGTTTACTGGACAGGGGAGACCAGCCCCAGCATTTT.